The 8 T cell receptor beta chains presented below share a single source sample, sequenced in a study of T cells in narcolepsy. Clones were sequenced by immunoSEQ multiplex PCR, and TCRdb holds only the in-frame ones, with some missing. The sample holds about 30,000 clones, roughly four fifths seen once. Specimen: CD45RA- memory CD4+ T cells from PBMCs. The receptor source for this set is a human donor with narcolepsy.

V gene TRBV2 combines with J gene TRBJ1-5, with D possibly TRBD1 on 5 matching bases. The CDR3 consists of 15 residues. Per the germline V gene, CDR1 is SNHLY and CDR2 is FYNNEI. Trimming took 8 bases from V and 2 from J, leaving 16 bases between them. The CDR3 nucleotides are TGTGCCAGCTGGGCAGGGCGGTTTGGCAATCAGCCCCAGCATTTT. Translating gives CASWAGRFGNQPQHF. The full variable domain, completed using reference TRBV2 and TRBJ1-5, is EPEVTQTPSHQVTQMGQEVILRCVPISNHLYFYWYRQILGQKVEFLVSFYNNEISEKSEIFDDQFSVERPDGSNFTLKIRSTKLEDSAMYFCASWAGRFGNQPQHFGDGTRLSIL.

The chain uses TRBV6-5 and TRBJ1-1, with 7 bases that match TRBD1. CDR3 length: 12 amino acids. Unmatched junction bases numbered 7, after V lost 7 bases and J lost 8 bases. The germline V gene has CDR1 MNHEY and CDR2 SVGAGI. The CDR3 DNA reads as TGTGCCAGCAAGGAGGGGGGACAGGAAGCTTTCTTT. As protein: CASKEGGQEAFF.

This chain links TRBV19 with TRBJ2-3; D is unresolved. Between the trimmed V and J ends, which lost 7 bases and 2 bases, there was a span of 10 bases. Germline V gene data show CDR1 as LNHDA and CDR2 as SQIVND (reference sequence). There are 13 residues in the CDR3. This CDR3 is CASIEANTDTQYF. DNA of the CDR3: TGTGCCAGTATAGAAGCGAACACAGATACGCAGTATTTT.

The CDR3 nucleotides are TGTGCCAGCAGCGCTTTCGACCTTGGGAGCTCTGGAAACACCATATATTTT. It codes for CASSAFDLGSSGNTIYF. The chain employs TRBV9 and TRBJ1-3; D is unclear. CDR1 is SGDLS, CDR2 YYNGEE, per germline. The CDR3 spans 17 residues. V lost 3 bases and J lost 0, with 16 bases in between.

This clone was seen a few times. V is TRBV29-1 and J is TRBJ2-1, with D unclear. Germline assignment: CDR1 SQVTM and CDR2 ANQGSEA. V was pared by 7 bases and J by 8 bases, with 6 bases between. The CDR3 is 9 amino acids. The CDR3 bases are TGCAGCGCCGGAGATGAGCAGTTCTTC. This gives the protein CSAGDEQFF.

V gene TRBV15 combines with J gene TRBJ1-4; D is uncertain. Trimming cost V 8 bases and J 1 base, with 8 bases left between them. Germline assignment: CDR1 LNHNV and CDR2 YYDKDF (reference sequence). The CDR3 has 13 residues. CDR3 loop: CATAAGTNEKLFF. Written as DNA, the CDR3 is TGTGCCACCGCGGCGGGAACTAATGAAAAACTGTTTTTT.

The sample holds one count of this clone. This chain joins TRBV7-3 and TRBJ1-2; D remains unclear. CDR3 length: 12 residues. Germline CDR1 SGHTA, CDR2 FQGTGA. Trimming took off 2 bases at V and 5 bases at J, with 6 bases between the two ends. CDR3 sequence: CASSLLGYGYTF. CDR3 nucleotide sequence: TGTGCCAGCAGCTTATTGGGTTATGGCTACACCTTC.

This chain connects TRBV7-9 to TRBJ2-7; D gene unclear. V lost 1 base, J lost 6 bases, and 13 bases lay in between. CDR1 is SEHNR, CDR2 FQNEAQ, per germline (reference sequence). CDR3 size: 14 residues. Written as DNA, the CDR3 is TGTGCCAGCAGCTTAGAAGGTTCGGGCAGCGAGCAGTACTTC. Its protein is CASSLEGSGSEQYF.